The source of this T cell receptor beta chain is a study of tumor and adjacent non-tumor tissue in lung cancer. General study findings and limits: Normal lung showed higher cumulative top 100 clone frequency than tumor.

The CDR3 is made up of 13 amino acids. Germline lookup yields CDR1 KGHDR and CDR2 SFDVKD. Trimming at V came to 0 bases and at J to 11 bases, leaving 0 bases not matched to a gene. This clonotype was detected a few times. The antigen is not known. The library came from three nested PCR rounds adapted from ARM-PCR protocols. TCRdb re-called the multiplex PCR reads through MiXCR, storing one row per CDR3 protein. Found here are about 75,000 distinct CDR3 sequences, roughly 75% of them singletons; the top ten hold about 30%. No cell sorting was done before RNA was extracted from the tissue. Distant lung tissue was collected more than 3 cm away from the tumor edge.

This receptor was identified in a woman aged 45-59 years with non-small cell lung cancer. Sequenced input: distant non-tumor lung tissue. This chain connects TRBV24-1 to TRBJ2-1; 10 bases match TRBD2. The CDR3 nucleotides are TGTGCCACCAGTGATTTGACTAGCGGGAAGCAGTTCTTC. Protein product: CATSDLTSGKQFF.